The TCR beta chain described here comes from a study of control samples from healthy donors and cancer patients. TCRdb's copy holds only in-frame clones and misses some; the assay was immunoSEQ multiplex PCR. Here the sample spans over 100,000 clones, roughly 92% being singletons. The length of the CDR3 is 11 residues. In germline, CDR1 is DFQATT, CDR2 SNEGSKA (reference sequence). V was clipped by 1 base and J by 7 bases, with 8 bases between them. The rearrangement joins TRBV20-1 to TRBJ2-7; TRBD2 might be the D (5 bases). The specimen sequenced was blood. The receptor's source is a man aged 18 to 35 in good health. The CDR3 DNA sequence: TGCAGTGCTAGAGGCTCGGGAGAGCAGTACTTC. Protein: CSARGSGEQYF.